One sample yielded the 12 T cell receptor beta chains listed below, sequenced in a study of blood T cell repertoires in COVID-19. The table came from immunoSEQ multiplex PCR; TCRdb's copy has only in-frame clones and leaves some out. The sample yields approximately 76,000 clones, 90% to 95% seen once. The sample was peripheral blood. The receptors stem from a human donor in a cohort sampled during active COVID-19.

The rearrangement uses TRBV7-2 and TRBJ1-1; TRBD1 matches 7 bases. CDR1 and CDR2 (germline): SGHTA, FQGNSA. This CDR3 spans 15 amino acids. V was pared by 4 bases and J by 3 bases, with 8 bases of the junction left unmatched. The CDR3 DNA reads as TGTGCCAGCAGCTACAGACAGGGAGAAGACACTGAAGCTTTCTTT. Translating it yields CASSYRQGEDTEAFF.

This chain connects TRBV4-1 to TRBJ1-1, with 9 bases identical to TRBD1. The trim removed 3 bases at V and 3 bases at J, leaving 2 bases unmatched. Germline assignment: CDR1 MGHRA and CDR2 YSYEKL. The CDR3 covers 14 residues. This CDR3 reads CASSHRQGDTEAFF. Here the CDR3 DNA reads TGCGCCAGCAGCCATCGACAGGGGGACACTGAAGCTTTCTTT.

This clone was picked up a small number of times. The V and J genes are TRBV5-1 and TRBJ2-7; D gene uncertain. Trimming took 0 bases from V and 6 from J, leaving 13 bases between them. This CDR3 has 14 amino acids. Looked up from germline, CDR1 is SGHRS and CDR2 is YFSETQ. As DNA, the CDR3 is TGCGCCAGCAGCTTGGTAGCCGACGCAGCCGAGCAGTACTTC. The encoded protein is CASSLVADAAEQYF.

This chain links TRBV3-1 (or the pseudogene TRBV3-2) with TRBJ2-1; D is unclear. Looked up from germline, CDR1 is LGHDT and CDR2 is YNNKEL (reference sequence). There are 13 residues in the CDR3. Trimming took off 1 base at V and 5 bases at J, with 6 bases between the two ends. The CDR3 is CASSQVLHNEQFF. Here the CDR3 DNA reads TGTGCCAGCAGCCAAGTACTACACAATGAGCAGTTCTTC.

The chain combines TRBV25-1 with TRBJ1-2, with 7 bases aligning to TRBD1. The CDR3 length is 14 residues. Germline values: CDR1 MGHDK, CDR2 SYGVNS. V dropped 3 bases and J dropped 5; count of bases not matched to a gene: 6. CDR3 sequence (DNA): TGTGCCAGCAGTGAGATTACAGGGGTGTATGGCTACACCTTC. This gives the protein CASSEITGVYGYTF.

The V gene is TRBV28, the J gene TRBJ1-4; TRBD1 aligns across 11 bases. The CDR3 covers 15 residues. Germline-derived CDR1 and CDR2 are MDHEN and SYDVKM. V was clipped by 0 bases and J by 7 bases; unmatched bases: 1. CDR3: CASSLWDRGREKLFF. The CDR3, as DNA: TGTGCCAGCAGTTTATGGGACAGGGGGCGTGAAAAACTGTTTTTT.

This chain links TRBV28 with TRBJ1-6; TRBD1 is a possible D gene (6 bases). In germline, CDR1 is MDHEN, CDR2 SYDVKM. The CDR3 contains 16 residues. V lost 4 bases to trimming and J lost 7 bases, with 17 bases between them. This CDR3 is CASSSLPRGANSPLHF. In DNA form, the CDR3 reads TGTGCCAGCAGTTCCCTTCCCAGGGGCGCGAATTCACCCCTCCACTTT.

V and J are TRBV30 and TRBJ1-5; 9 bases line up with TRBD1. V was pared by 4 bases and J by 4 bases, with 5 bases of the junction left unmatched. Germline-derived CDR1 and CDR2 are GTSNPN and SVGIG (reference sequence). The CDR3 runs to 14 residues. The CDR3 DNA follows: TGTGCCTGGAATTCCGGGACAGGGAATCAGCCCCAGCATTTT. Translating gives CAWNSGTGNQPQHF.

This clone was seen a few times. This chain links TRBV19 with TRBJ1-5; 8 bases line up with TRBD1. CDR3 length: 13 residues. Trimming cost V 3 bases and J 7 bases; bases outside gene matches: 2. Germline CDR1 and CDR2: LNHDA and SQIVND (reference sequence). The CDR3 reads CASSIRGQQPQHF. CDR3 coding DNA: TGTGCCAGTAGTATCAGGGGGCAGCAGCCCCAGCATTTT.

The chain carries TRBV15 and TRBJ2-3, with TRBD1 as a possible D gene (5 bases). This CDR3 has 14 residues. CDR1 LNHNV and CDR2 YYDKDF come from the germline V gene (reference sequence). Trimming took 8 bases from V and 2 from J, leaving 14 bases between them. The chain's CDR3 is CATGQGKFTDTQYF. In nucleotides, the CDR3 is TGTGCCACCGGGCAGGGAAAGTTCACAGATACGCAGTATTTT.

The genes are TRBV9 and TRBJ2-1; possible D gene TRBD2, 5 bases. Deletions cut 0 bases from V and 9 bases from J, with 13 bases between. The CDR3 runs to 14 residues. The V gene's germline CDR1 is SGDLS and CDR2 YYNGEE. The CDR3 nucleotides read TGTGCCAGCAGCGTAGCCGGCGTTGCGGGTGAGCAGTTCTTC. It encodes CASSVAGVAGEQFF.

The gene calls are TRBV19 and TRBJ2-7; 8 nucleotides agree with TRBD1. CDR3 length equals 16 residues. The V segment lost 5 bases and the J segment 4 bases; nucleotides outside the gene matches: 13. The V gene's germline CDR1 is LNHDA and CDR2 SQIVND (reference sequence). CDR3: CASSLRTGSHGYEQYF. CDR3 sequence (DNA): TGTGCCAGTAGTCTACGGACAGGGAGTCATGGTTACGAGCAGTACTTC. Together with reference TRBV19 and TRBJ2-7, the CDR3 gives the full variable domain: DGGITQSPKYLFRKEGQNVTLSCEQNLNHDAMYWYRQDPGQGLRLIYYSQIVNDFQKGDIAEGYSVSREKKESFPLTVTSAQKNPTAFYLCASSLRTGSHGYEQYFGPGTRLTVT.